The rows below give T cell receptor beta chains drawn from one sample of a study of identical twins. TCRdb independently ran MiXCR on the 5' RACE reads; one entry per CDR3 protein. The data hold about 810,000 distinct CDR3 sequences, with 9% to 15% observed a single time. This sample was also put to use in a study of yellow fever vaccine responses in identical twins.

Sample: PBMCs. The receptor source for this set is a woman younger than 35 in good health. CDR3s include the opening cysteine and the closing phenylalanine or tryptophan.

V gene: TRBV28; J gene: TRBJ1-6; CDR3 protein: CASSSIGGETTRPLHF
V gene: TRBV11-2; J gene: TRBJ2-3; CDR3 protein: CASTYVGYTQYF
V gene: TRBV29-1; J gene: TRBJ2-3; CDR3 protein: CSVEQGGFTDTQYF
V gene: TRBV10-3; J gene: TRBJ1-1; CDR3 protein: CAISKNEKAEAFF
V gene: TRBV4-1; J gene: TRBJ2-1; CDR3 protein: CASSRAGRELYNEQFF
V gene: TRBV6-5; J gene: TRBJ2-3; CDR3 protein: CASSYVEAGSTDTQYF
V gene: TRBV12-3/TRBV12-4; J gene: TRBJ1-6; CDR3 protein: CASSWGRPNSPLHF
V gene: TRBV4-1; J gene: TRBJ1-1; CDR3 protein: CASSQDRLAMRLNTEAFF
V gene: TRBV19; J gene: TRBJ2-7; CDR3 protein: CASSMMDSYYEQYF
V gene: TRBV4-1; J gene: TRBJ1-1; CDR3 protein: CASSQTHGQVSTEAFF
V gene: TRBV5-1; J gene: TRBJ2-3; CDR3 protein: CASSSNPTTGGYSSQYF
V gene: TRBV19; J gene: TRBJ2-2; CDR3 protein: CASSPRSGVVWELFF
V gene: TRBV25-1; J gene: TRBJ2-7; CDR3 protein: CAHGLGDEQYF
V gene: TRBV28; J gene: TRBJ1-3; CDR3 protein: CASRAGNWGNTIYF
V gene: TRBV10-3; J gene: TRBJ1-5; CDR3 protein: CAISTGVAGQPQHF
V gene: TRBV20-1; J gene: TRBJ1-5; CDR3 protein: CSARDRGRLNQPQHF
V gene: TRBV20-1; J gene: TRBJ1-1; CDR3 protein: CSALGQGDTEAFF
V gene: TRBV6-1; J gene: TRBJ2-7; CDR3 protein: CASRPGRNYEQYF
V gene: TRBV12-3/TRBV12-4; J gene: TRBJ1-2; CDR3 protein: CASSFTPQGSNYGYTF
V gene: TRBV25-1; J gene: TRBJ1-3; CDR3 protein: CASSTRGEGNTIYF
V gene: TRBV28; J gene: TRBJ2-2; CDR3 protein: CASGNRVPGELFF
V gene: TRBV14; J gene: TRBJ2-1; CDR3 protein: CASTDGLAAYNEQFF
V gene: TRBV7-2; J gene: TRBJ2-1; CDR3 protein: CASTCGSRAYNEQFF
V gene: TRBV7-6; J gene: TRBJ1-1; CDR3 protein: CASSPGLASNTEAFF
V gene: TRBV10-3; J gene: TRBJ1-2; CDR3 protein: CAISESLDRGSYGYTF
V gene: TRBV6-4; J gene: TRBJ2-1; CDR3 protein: CASSDWATSGGLPYNEQFF
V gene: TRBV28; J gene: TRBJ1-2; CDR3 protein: CASNTGRIYGYTF
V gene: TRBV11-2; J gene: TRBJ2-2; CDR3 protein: CASSLTAARTGELFF
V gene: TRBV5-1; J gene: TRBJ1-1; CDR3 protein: CASSLTHTGVLNTEAFF
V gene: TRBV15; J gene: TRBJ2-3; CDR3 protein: CATSRDLAGGTDTQYF
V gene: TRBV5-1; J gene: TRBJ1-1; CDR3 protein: CASSFPGDTTEAFF
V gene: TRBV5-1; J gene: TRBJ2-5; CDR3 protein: CASSATGTLTGETQYF
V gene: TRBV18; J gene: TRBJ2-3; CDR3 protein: CASSPPGTGVTDTQYF
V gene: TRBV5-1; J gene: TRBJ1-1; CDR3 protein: CASSLGGGPTNTEAFF
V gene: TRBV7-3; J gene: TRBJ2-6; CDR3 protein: CASSSYGANVLTF
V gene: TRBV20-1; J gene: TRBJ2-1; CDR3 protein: CSASGGTYNEQFF
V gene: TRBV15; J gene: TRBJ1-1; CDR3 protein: CATSRRFQGKANTEAFF
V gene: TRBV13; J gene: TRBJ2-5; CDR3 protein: CASSTRTSGGPGETQYF
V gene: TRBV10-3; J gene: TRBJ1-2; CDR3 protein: CAIRALTPNYGYTF